The next 6 T cell receptor beta chains were all read from a single sample in a study of cytomegalovirus exposure and HLA in healthy donors. PCR was performed using 60 Vbeta and 13 Jbeta primers. The data were produced by immunoSEQ multiplex PCR, yet TCRdb's version contains in-frame clones alone and is incomplete. The sample lists 130,000 to 150,000 clones, 80% occurring once. Sequenced: PBMCs. Receptors were obtained from a man aged 25 to 45 in good health and CMV-seronegative.

The chain has TRBV9 and TRBJ1-4, with D perhaps TRBD1 (5 bases). Germline CDR1 reads SGDLS; CDR2 reads YYNGEE. The ends were cut back, 0 bases at V and 6 bases at J, with 15 bases in the middle. The CDR3 sequence is 16 residues long. The DNA for the CDR3 is TGTGCCAGCAGCGTAGAGAGGGGAGGAGGGTATGAAAAACTGTTTTTT. It specifies CASSVERGGGYEKLFF.

J is TRBJ1-6 and V is TRBV5-4; maybe TRBD1 (5 bases). CDR1 and CDR2 from the germline V gene are SGHNT and YYREEE (reference sequence). V dropped 0 bases and J dropped 5 bases, with 18 bases sitting between them. The CDR3 contains 18 residues. The CDR3 protein is CASSLVSRATANNSPLHF. The DNA for the CDR3 is TGTGCCAGCAGCTTGGTATCCAGGGCCACGGCGAATAATTCACCCCTCCACTTT. Based on the CDR3 plus reference TRBV5-4 and TRBJ1-6, the full variable domain is ETGVTQSPTHLIKTRGQQVTLRCSSQSGHNTVSWYQQALGQGPQFIFQYYREEENGRGNFPPRFSGLQFPNYSSELNVNALELDDSALYLCASSLVSRATANNSPLHFGNGTRLTVT.

The chain carries TRBV10-3 and TRBJ1-2; TRBD1 matches at 10 bases. With 3 bases clipped from V and 6 bases from J, the junction kept 1 base outside the gene matches. Germline-derived CDR1 and CDR2 are ENHRY and SYGVKD. This CDR3 contains 13 residues. Written as DNA, the CDR3 is TGTGCCATCAGTGACGGACAGGGGGATGGCTACACCTTC. It codes for CAISDGQGDGYTF.

The rearrangement joins TRBV6-4 to TRBJ2-7; 8 bases fit TRBD2. The CDR3 has 15 residues. Germline V lookup: CDR1 MRHNA, CDR2 SNTAGT. The trim removed 5 bases at V and 3 bases at J, leaving 9 bases unmatched. CDR3: CASSLEAGVSYEQYF. In nucleotides, the CDR3 is TGTGCCAGCAGTCTTGAAGCGGGAGTAAGCTACGAGCAGTACTTC.

The J gene is TRBJ2-5, the V gene TRBV11-3, with 10 positions matching TRBD1. The germline V gene has CDR1 SGHNT and CDR2 YENEEA. CDR3 length: 15 amino acids. The J segment lost 0 bases and the V segment lost 5 bases, leaving 3 bases of the junction unmatched. In DNA form, the CDR3 reads TGTGCCAGCAGCCCCGGGACAGGGGACCAAGAGACCCAGTACTTC. Protein sequence: CASSPGTGDQETQYF.

This chain uses TRBV25-1 with TRBJ2-7; 8 positions agree with TRBD1. V was clipped by 2 bases and J by 9 bases; unmatched bases: 15. CDR3 length: 16 residues. In germline, CDR1 is MGHDK, CDR2 SYGVNS. The CDR3 DNA follows: TGTGCCAGCAGTGAAGGGACTTCGGTACAGGGGGTTGTGCAGTACTTC. Residues: CASSEGTSVQGVVQYF.